This TCR beta chain was documented in a study of T cells in Graves' hyperthyroidism and ophthalmopathy. This clonotype has at least ten counts. In the ophthalmopathy cohort, Clinical Activity Score was at least 3, NOSPECS grade at least 4, and duration under 3 months. CDR1 MDHEN and CDR2 SYDVKM come from the germline V gene. The V gene lost 3 bases and the J gene lost 0 bases, with 12 bases spanning the gap. The CDR3 is made up of 16 amino acids. TCR beta CDR3 regions were amplified from RNA transcripts. The TCR CDR3 was amplified in a first-round RT-PCR using the HTBI primer set. TCRdb reprocessed the multiplex PCR reads with MiXCR, giving one entry per CDR3 protein. The sample holds hundreds of thousands of distinct CDR3 sequences, about 15% seen once.

Sample: blood. This sequence joins TRBV28 and TRBJ2-1; D is unclear. This sequence originates from a woman aged 40 to 49 with Graves' ophthalmopathy. In DNA form, the CDR3 reads TGTGCCAGCAGTTTTGGAGAGGCGTTCTCCTACAATGAGCAGTTCTTC. Translation gives CASSFGEAFSYNEQFF. Complete variable domain (other parts from reference TRBV28 and TRBJ2-1): DVKVTQSSRYLVKRTGEKVFLECVQDMDHENMFWYRQDPGLGLRLIYFSYDVKMKEKGDIPEGYSVSREKKERFSLILESASTNQTSMYLCASSFGEAFSYNEQFFGPGTRLTVL.